This T cell receptor (beta chain) comes out of a study of PD-1 blockade in classical Hodgkin lymphoma. Each patient experienced a relapse that followed autologous stem cell transplantation, and brentuximab vedotin exposure varied. Researchers report purifying CD4+ T cells from thawed PBMCs by magnetic negative selection. Generated by immunoSEQ multiplex PCR, the TCRdb table keeps only in-frame clones and is missing some. The profile covers some 26,000 clones, with around 84% appearing a single time and 1.8% taken by the ten largest. The sequence came from a human donor with classical Hodgkin lymphoma. This material consisted of CD4+ T cells from blood, taken at baseline.

The CDR3 DNA is TGTGCCAGCATCTCATGGGGGCTCGATGGCTACACCTTC. It yields the protein CASISWGLDGYTF. The chain uses TRBV28 and TRBJ1-2; TRBD1 is a possible D gene (6 bases). Germline V gene lookup returns CDR1 MDHEN and CDR2 SYDVKM. The CDR3 covers 13 residues. Trimming removed 7 bases from V and 6 bases from J, with 15 bases in between.